The 7 T cell receptor beta chains below were found in one sample sequenced in a study of T-cell reconstitution after alpha-beta-depleted transplantation in children. It was with unique molecular identifiers that the TCRbeta library was prepared. Using its own MiXCR run on the PCR reads, TCRdb lists one record per CDR3 protein. The table has some 200,000 distinct CDR3 sequences, around 8.4% seen once. The sample in question was PBMCs, mostly from graft donor cells, obtained 360 days after TCRalphabeta/CD19-depleted stem cell transplant. These TCRs come from a male patient between 2 and 15 years old who had a stem cell transplant for acute myeloid leukemia, so the T cells may come from the graft donor.

This clonotype was counted a few times. The V gene is TRBV7-9, the J gene TRBJ1-1; TRBD1 aligns across 9 bases. Trimming at V came to 5 bases and at J to 4 bases, leaving 5 bases not matched to a gene. Germline CDR1 SEHNR, CDR2 FQNEAQ (reference sequence). The CDR3 is 14 residues long. CDR3 in DNA: TGTGCCAGCAGCCCACCGACAGGGGGCACTGAAGCTTTCTTT. It codes for CASSPPTGGTEAFF.

This clonotype was detected a few times. This chain uses TRBV28 with TRBJ2-1; 8 nucleotides match TRBD2. J lost 12 bases, V lost 3 bases, and 10 bases had no gene match. This CDR3 has 14 residues. The germline gives CDR1 MDHEN, CDR2 SYDVKM. CDR3 protein: CASSLRTSYGRQFF. CDR3 in DNA: TGTGCCAGCAGTTTGAGGACTAGCTATGGGCGGCAGTTCTTC. The variable domain in full, completed from reference TRBV28 and TRBJ2-1, reads DVKVTQSSRYLVKRTGEKVFLECVQDMDHENMFWYRQDPGLGLRLIYFSYDVKMKEKGDIPEGYSVSREKKERFSLILESASTNQTSMYLCASSLRTSYGRQFFGPGTRLTVL.

The chain has TRBV7-6 and TRBJ1-6, with a tentative D call TRBD1 (6 bases). CDR1 and CDR2 from the germline V gene are SGHVS and FNYEAQ. This CDR3 contains 15 residues. Trimming stripped 5 bases from V and 7 bases from J, with 15 bases between. The DNA of the CDR3 is TGTGCCAGCAGCCCTCAACAGGGCTGGAATTCACCCCTCCACTTT. Translated, it gives CASSPQQGWNSPLHF.

V and J are TRBV12-3 or TRBV12-4 and TRBJ2-4; TRBD1 matches 9 bases. The J segment lost 14 bases and the V segment lost 5 bases, leaving 10 bases of the junction unmatched. This CDR3 spans 13 amino acids. CDR3 sequence (DNA): TGTGCCAGCAGTCTTAACCGGGACAGGGATAAGTACTTC. This translates into CASSLNRDRDKYF.

This clonotype was observed a handful of times. One junction end does not reproduce the germline sequence, and a read error may be involved. The J gene is TRBJ2-5, the V gene TRBV20-1, with D perhaps given as TRBD1 or TRBD2 (6 bases each). From germline, CDR1 is DFQATT and CDR2 SNEGSKA (reference sequence). The CDR3 is 17 amino acids. The CDR3 is CCARDLLTGAPLETQYF. The CDR3 bases are TGCTGTGCTAGAGATCTTTTAACGGGGGCCCCCCTTGAGACCCAGTACTTC.

This clonotype has only a few counts. The chain links TRBV4-2 to TRBJ1-4; 11 bases are a match to TRBD1. V lost 4 bases and J lost 4; bases outside the gene matches: 5. Looked up from germline, CDR1 is LGHNA and CDR2 is YNFKEQ. The CDR3 sequence is 16 residues long. CDR3 in DNA: TGTGCCAGCAGCCGAGACGGGACAGGGGGTAATGAAAAACTGTTTTTT. Translated: CASSRDGTGGNEKLFF.

The chain couples TRBV6-2 or TRBV6-3 to TRBJ1-2; possibly TRBD1 for D (5 bases). From germline, CDR1 is MNHEY and CDR2 SVGEGT. The ends were cut back, 6 bases at V and 0 bases at J, with 11 bases in the middle. The CDR3 spans 14 residues. CDR3 DNA sequence: TGTGCCAGCAGATGGACACCGACTAACTATGGCTACACCTTC. Its translation is CASRWTPTNYGYTF.